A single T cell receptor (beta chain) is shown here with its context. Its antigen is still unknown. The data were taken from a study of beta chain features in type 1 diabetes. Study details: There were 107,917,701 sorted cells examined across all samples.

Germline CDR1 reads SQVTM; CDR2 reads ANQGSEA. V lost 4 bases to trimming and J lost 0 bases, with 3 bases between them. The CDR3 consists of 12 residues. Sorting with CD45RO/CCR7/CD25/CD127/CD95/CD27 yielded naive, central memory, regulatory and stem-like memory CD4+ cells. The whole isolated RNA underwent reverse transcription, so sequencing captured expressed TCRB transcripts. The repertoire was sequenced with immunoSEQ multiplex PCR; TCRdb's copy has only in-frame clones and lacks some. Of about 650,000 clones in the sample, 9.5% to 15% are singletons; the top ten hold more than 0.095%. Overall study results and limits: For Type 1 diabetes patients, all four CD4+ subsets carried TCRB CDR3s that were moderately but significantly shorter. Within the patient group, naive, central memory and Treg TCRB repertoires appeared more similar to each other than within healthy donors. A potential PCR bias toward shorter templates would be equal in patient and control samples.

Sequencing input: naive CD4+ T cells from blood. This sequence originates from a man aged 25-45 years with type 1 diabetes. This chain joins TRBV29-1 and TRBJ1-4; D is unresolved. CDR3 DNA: TGCAGCGTTGCAGCAACTAATGAAAAACTGTTTTTT. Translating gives CSVAATNEKLFF.